This T cell receptor beta chain was sequenced in a study of cytomegalovirus exposure and HLA in healthy donors. For the study at large: The study placed 70% to 90% of its 398 genotyped donors in the Caucasian-associated ancestry cluster. Study outcomes and limitations: Associated with cytomegalovirus, according to the listing, were 170 or so TCR beta chains. Most TCR sequences showed up rarely, but some public TCRs showed up in many donors. Differences between HLA loci emerged in a later analysis of TCR association rates, with DRB1 most and HLA-C fewest.

The PCR contained 60 Vbeta and 13 Jbeta primers. Produced via immunoSEQ multiplex PCR; TCRdb's table is partial and in-frame only. The sample yields almost 200,000 clones, 79% seen once. Regarding this clone: Its cognate antigen is unknown.

The CDR3 has 14 amino acids. Trimming took 3 bases from V and 3 from J, leaving 10 bases between them. Germline V CDR1 and CDR2: SGDLS, YYNGEE. V and J are TRBV9 and TRBJ2-1; D ambiguous. The receptor comes from a male donor in good health and CMV-seropositive. Input material: PBMCs. The CDR3 sequence is CASSARPGYNEQFF. The CDR3 coding sequence is TGTGCCAGCAGCGCACGACCGGGCTACAATGAGCAGTTCTTC.